These 16 T cell receptor beta chains came from one sample sequenced in a study of shared clonotypes between healthy human individuals. TCRdb keeps only in-frame clones here, not all; method: immunoSEQ multiplex PCR. The sample records 980,000 or so clones, approximately 80% being singletons. Sequences were obtained from memory CD4+ T cells sorted from blood. Subset meaning: CD45RA-negative fraction. The receptors here all came from a man between 18 and 29 years old in good health.

The chain carries TRBV2 and TRBJ2-7, with TRBD1 matching over 9 bases. Germline V gives CDR1 SNHLY, CDR2 FYNNEI. J was trimmed by 3 bases and V by 6 bases; bases with no gene match: 9. This CDR3 has 15 residues. The CDR3 region is CASRGDRVMYYEQYF. The CDR3, as DNA: TGTGCCAGCAGGGGGGACAGGGTCATGTACTACGAGCAGTACTTC. Filled out from reference TRBV2 and TRBJ2-7, the complete variable domain reads EPEVTQTPSHQVTQMGQEVILRCVPISNHLYFYWYRQILGQKVEFLVSFYNNEISEKSEIFDDQFSVERPDGSNFTLKIRSTKLEDSAMYFCASRGDRVMYYEQYFGPGTRLTVT.

This clone was seen more than once but under ten times. The genes are TRBV7-9 and TRBJ2-5; D unresolved. The germline gives CDR1 SEHNR, CDR2 FQNEAQ (reference sequence). This CDR3 is 15 amino acids long. Trimming removed 5 bases from V and 1 base from J, with 14 bases in between. Written as DNA, the CDR3 is TGTGCCAGCAGCCTTCTCCCGGCCATCCAAGAGACCCAGTACTTC. As protein: CASSLLPAIQETQYF.

The V and J genes are TRBV30 and TRBJ1-5, with TRBD1 matching over 7 bases. This CDR3 comprises 13 residues. V dropped 5 bases and J dropped 6; count of bases not matched to a gene: 7. From germline, CDR1 is GTSNPN and CDR2 SVGIG (reference sequence). The CDR3 sequence: CAWGGTESQPQHF. The CDR3 DNA reads TGTGCCTGGGGCGGGACAGAAAGTCAGCCCCAGCATTTT.

This sequence joins TRBV30 and TRBJ1-2, with 10 bases aligning to TRBD1. This CDR3 comprises 14 residues. V trimming: 5 bases; J trimming: 7 bases; junction bases outside the gene matches: 10. In germline, CDR1 is GTSNPN, CDR2 SVGIG (reference sequence). CDR3 DNA sequence: TGTGCCTGGGCCTACGGGACAGGGGTTTCTGGCTACACCTTC. This translates into CAWAYGTGVSGYTF.

This clone was counted a few times. This chain uses TRBV5-1 with TRBJ1-4, with a weak D call TRBD1 (6 bases). This CDR3 has 12 residues. V was clipped by 1 base and J by 12 bases, with 10 bases between them. Per the germline V gene, CDR1 is SGHRS and CDR2 is YFSETQ. This CDR3 reads CASSLTQGQLFF. The CDR3 DNA reads TGCGCCAGCAGCTTGACGCAGGGGCAACTGTTTTTT.

This clone appeared a few times. The chain has TRBV2 and TRBJ2-7, with 7 bases that match TRBD2. This CDR3 is built from 14 residues. CDR1 is SNHLY, CDR2 FYNNEI, per germline. V lost 2 bases and J lost 2; bases outside the gene matches: 3. The CDR3 nucleotides read TGTGCCAGCAGTGAACGTCTAGCGGCCTACGAGCAGTACTTC. Translated: CASSERLAAYEQYF.

The chain recombines TRBV18 with TRBJ2-1; 8 nucleotides match TRBD2. The CDR3 consists of 17 residues. In germline, CDR1 is KGHSH, CDR2 LQKENI. V dropped 2 bases and J dropped 6; count of bases not matched to a gene: 12. CDR3 nucleotide sequence: TGTGCCAGCTCACCAGGGGAGGCCGGGAGGGCCAGCAATGAGCAGTTCTTC. It is translated as CASSPGEAGRASNEQFF.

This rearrangement joins TRBV7-3 to TRBJ2-1; D is possibly TRBD1 (6 bases). V was cut by 5 bases and J by 0 bases, with 11 bases left in between. CDR3 length: 15 residues. Germline V gives CDR1 SGHTA, CDR2 FQGTGA. CDR3 sequence (DNA): TGTGCCAGCAGCCCCAGGGGTAGCTCCTACAATGAGCAGTTCTTC. As protein: CASSPRGSSYNEQFF.

This clone was recorded a few times. V is TRBV6-1 and J is TRBJ2-2; 9 nucleotides match TRBD2. The V segment lost 7 bases and the J segment 2 bases; nucleotides outside the gene matches: 2. The CDR3 spans 14 residues. The V gene's germline CDR1 is MNHNS and CDR2 SASEGT. CDR3 amino acids: CASTSGVNTGELFF. The CDR3 bases are TGTGCCAGCACTAGCGGGGTAAACACCGGGGAGCTGTTTTTT.

This chain joins TRBV29-1 and TRBJ2-7; 8 bases fit TRBD1. Germline CDR1 reads SQVTM; CDR2 reads ANQGSEA. Losses at the gene ends were 2 bases for V and 7 bases for J; bases not matched to a gene: 10. The CDR3 contains 14 residues. In nucleotides, the CDR3 is TGCAGCGTTGAACAGGGGGCCCTAAGTTCTGAGCAGTACTTC. This gives the protein CSVEQGALSSEQYF.

This chain uses TRBV25-1 with TRBJ2-7; 9 nucleotides match TRBD2. The trim removed 4 bases at V and 2 bases at J, leaving 3 bases unmatched. The CDR3 runs 14 residues. Germline CDR1 reads MGHDK; CDR2 reads SYGVNS. The CDR3, as DNA: TGTGCCAGCAGTGGGCGGGGGGGGCCCTACGAGCAGTACTTC. Translated: CASSGRGGPYEQYF.

About this clone itself: This sequence is one base from a far larger clone and is likely a read error. The same CDR3 also results from other DNA sequences found in this sample. The rearrangement links TRBV10-3 to TRBJ2-2; no definite D call. The CDR3 loop spans 12 amino acids. CDR1 and CDR2 (germline): ENHRY, SYGVKD. Trimming took off 7 bases at V and 1 base at J, with 4 bases between the two ends. CDR3 amino acids: CAITENTGELFF. CDR3 in DNA: TGTGCCATCACCGAGAACACCGGGGAGCTGTTTTTT.

The J gene is TRBJ2-1, the V gene TRBV9; D might be TRBD1 (6 bases). This CDR3 has 15 residues. V lost 0 bases, J lost 6 bases, and 13 bases lay in between. Germline V CDR1 and CDR2: SGDLS, YYNGEE. The CDR3 region is CASSVDGQGFNEQFF. The CDR3 DNA is TGTGCCAGCAGCGTAGACGGGCAGGGGTTCAATGAGCAGTTCTTC.

The chain couples TRBV28 to TRBJ2-3; 8 nucleotides agree with TRBD2. Germline V gives CDR1 MDHEN, CDR2 SYDVKM. The CDR3 spans 15 residues. Trimming removed 2 bases from V and 4 bases from J; junction bases left unmatched: 5. The chain's CDR3 is CASSLAGLGADTQYF. The CDR3, as DNA: TGTGCCAGCAGTTTAGCGGGACTAGGGGCAGATACGCAGTATTTT. The full variable domain, completed using reference TRBV28 and TRBJ2-3, is DVKVTQSSRYLVKRTGEKVFLECVQDMDHENMFWYRQDPGLGLRLIYFSYDVKMKEKGDIPEGYSVSREKKERFSLILESASTNQTSMYLCASSLAGLGADTQYFGPGTRLTVL.

Concerning this clone itself: Within the sample, other DNA sequences also encode this same CDR3. The rearrangement joins TRBV5-4 to TRBJ1-2; TRBD1 aligns across 8 bases. The trim removed 5 bases at V and 1 base at J, leaving 4 bases unmatched. Germline CDR1 is SGHNT and CDR2 is YYREEE (reference sequence). The CDR3 is 14 residues long. CDR3 sequence (DNA): TGTGCCAGCAGTTCAGGACAGGGTAACTATGGCTACACCTTC. It codes for CASSSGQGNYGYTF.

The chain links TRBV4-1 to TRBJ1-1; D perhaps matches TRBD1 (5 bases). The CDR3 totals 16 residues. V was cut by 5 bases and J by 1 base, with 17 bases left in between. From germline, CDR1 is MGHRA and CDR2 YSYEKL. CDR3 in amino acids: CASSYRTGLQNTEAFF. The CDR3 bases are TGCGCCAGCAGCTACCGAACGGGACTCCAGAACACTGAAGCTTTCTTT.